This T cell receptor beta chain was sequenced during a study of cytomegalovirus exposure and HLA in healthy donors. This CDR3 has 15 amino acids. V dropped 0 bases and J dropped 3 bases, with 12 bases sitting between them. The germline V gene has CDR1 MNHNY and CDR2 SVGAGI (reference sequence). In the PCR, 60 Vbeta and 13 Jbeta primers were used. Generated by immunoSEQ multiplex PCR, the TCRdb table keeps only in-frame clones and is missing some. This table has some 150,000 clones, roughly 79% appearing once. This chain joins TRBV6-6 and TRBJ2-7; no definite D call. Sequenced sample: PBMCs. This TCR came from a woman between 35 and 50 years old in good health and CMV-seronegative. The DNA of the CDR3 is TGTGCCAGCAGTTACTCAAGGAGCACCCGCTACGAGCAGTACTTC. Protein: CASSYSRSTRYEQYF.